These T cell receptor beta chains were read from a single sample in a study of T cell responses to AZD1222 COVID-19 vaccine. Clones were read by immunoSEQ multiplex PCR, and TCRdb kept only the in-frame ones, dropping some. The sample contains about 160,000 clones, 80% to 90% of which appear only once. Sample: peripheral blood, taken on day 0 of AZD1222 vaccination. The receptors were sampled from an adult in good health. CDR3s include the opening cysteine and the closing phenylalanine or tryptophan. D genes are given only for firm matches. For some rows the clone size is stated as once, few or many, or as a class when expanded; others skip it.

few	TRBV19	TRBD1	TRBJ1-5	TGTGCCAGTAGATCAACATGGGCCCGACAGGGGTGGCAGCCCCAGCATTTT	CASRSTWARQGWQPQHF
once	TRBV3-1/TRBV3-2	TRBD2	TRBJ2-1	TGTGCCAGCAGCCAAGCTCCTAGCGGGGTACCGAATGAGCAGTTCTTC	CASSQAPSGVPNEQFF
.	TRBV30	.	TRBJ2-3	TGTGCCTGGACGAAGGGACTGACAGATACGCAGTATTTT	CAWTKGLTDTQYF
.	TRBV28	TRBD2	TRBJ2-1	TGTGCCAGCAGTCACTCTCTGGGACTAGCGTCTTTCAATGAGCAGTTCTTC	CASSHSLGLASFNEQFF
few	TRBV6-5	.	TRBJ2-2	TGTGCCAGCAGTTACGTGAGTTATACCGGGGAGCTGTTTTTT	CASSYVSYTGELFF
.	TRBV4-1	.	TRBJ1-2	TGCGCCAGCAGCCAAGGCAGGGCGACTGGCTACACCTTC	CASSQGRATGYTF
.	TRBV19	TRBD1	TRBJ2-6	TGTGCCAGTAGTATCCGACAGGGATGGACCTCTGGGGCCAACGTCCTGACTTTC	CASSIRQGWTSGANVLTF
.	TRBV9	TRBD1	TRBJ1-1	TGTGCCAGCAGCCTTACTGGACAGGGAATTACTGAAGCTTTCTTT	CASSLTGQGITEAFF
.	TRBV28	TRBD2	TRBJ2-7	TGTGCCAGCAGTGGGCCCGGGGGTAGCGGGAGATACGAGCAGTACTTC	CASSGPGGSGRYEQYF
.	TRBV4-3	.	TRBJ2-7	TGCGCCAGCAGCCAAGATAGATCTCACGAGCAGTACTTC	CASSQDRSHEQYF
.	TRBV7-9	.	TRBJ1-2	TGTGCCAGCAGTTTAGAGACGGCTAACTATGGCTACACCTTC	CASSLETANYGYTF
.	TRBV13	.	TRBJ1-5	TGTGCCAGCAGCCACGGGGTTAGCAATCAGCCCCAGCATTTT	CASSHGVSNQPQHF
.	TRBV18	.	TRBJ2-3	TGTGCCAGCTCACCAGGTTTAATGGGCACAGATACGCAGTATTTT	CASSPGLMGTDTQYF
.	TRBV5-4	TRBD1	TRBJ2-3	TGTGCCAGCAAAGACAGGGGGGGCCGGGATACGCAGTATTTT	CASKDRGGRDTQYF
once	TRBV27	.	TRBJ2-2	TGTGCCAGCAGTTTCCTACCTAGGGGGTTGGTCACCGGGGAGCTGTTTTTT	CASSFLPRGLVTGELFF
.	TRBV28	TRBD2	TRBJ2-7	TGTGCCAGCAGTTTAGGCGGGAGCTCCTACGAGCAGTACTTC	CASSLGGSSYEQYF
.	TRBV6-4	TRBD2	TRBJ2-7	TGTGCCAGCAGTGACATTACCCAACTTCCGAGCGGGAGCTCCTACGAGCAGTACTTC	CASSDITQLPSGSSYEQYF
.	TRBV2	TRBD1	TRBJ1-1	TGTGCCAGCATTAGCGACAGGGGGAACACTGAAGCTTTCTTT	CASISDRGNTEAFF